The T cell receptor (beta chain) described here comes from a study of OX40 agonist ivuxolimab in advanced cancers. For the wider study: Ivuxolimab was a fully human IgG2 agonistic monoclonal antibody targeting the costimulatory receptor OX40 (CD134). In the dose-escalation cohort, nearly 85% of patients were male, and the mean age was around 60 years with a range of 23 to 79. The point of sequencing TCRbeta in the periphery was to test whether ivuxolimab changed TCR sequence diversity and drove clonal T-cell expansion. Intravenous ivuxolimab was administered to patients every 2 weeks at six dose levels: 0.01, 0.1, 0.3, 1.5, 3 and 10 mg/kg. Patients were allowed to have had prior anti-PD-1, anti-PD-L1 or anti-CTLA-4 therapy, and approximately 39% of the dose-escalation patients had been treated with checkpoint inhibitors. The paper describes the monotherapy dose-escalation part (N ≈ 52 patients) of the phase I trial of ivuxolimab. Partial responses occurred in three dose-escalation patients: two with cutaneous melanoma and one with hepatocellular carcinoma. Among the roughly 52 dose-escalation patients, some 20 had hepatocellular carcinoma, around 15 melanoma, 9 renal cell carcinoma and 9 head and neck cancer.

Germline trimming amounts to 7 bases on V and 7 bases on J, with 6 as the count of junction bases outside the gene matches. The CDR3 covers 12 residues, taking in both the cysteine and the phenylalanine. Of all the DNA, just the CDR3 is kept, 36 bases in frame from base 1. The germline V gene yields LGHNT for CDR1 and FRNRAP for CDR2. Genomic DNA was extracted from sorted cells for sequencing of the TCRbeta CDR3 region. The immunoSEQ Assay was used to sequence the TCRbeta CDR3 regions. In its TCRdb copy, this immuneACCESS table keeps in-frame sequences only and misses some clones. Where compared with another copy, unresolved V genes explain less than half of these, and the others have no known cause. The sample table lists under 80,000 clones, more than 70% of them with a count of one. The ten biggest clones cover roughly 2.2% of the sample. Study-level results and caveats: Low levels of normalized T-cell clonal expansion were also shown by some nonresponding patients. After ivuxolimab, more expanded clones were found on average in CD8+ T cells than in CD4+ T cells. Antigen specificity was not determined for the clonally expanded peripheral T cells. In the 0.1-3.0 mg/kg groups, partial responders had among the lowest normalized peripheral clonal expansion, particularly in CD8+ T cells. Clonal expansion of both CD4+ and CD8+ blood T cells was observed from baseline to week 6 at doses 0.1 to 3.0 mg/kg.

Patients with autoimmune disease history or receiving systemic immunosuppression were excluded from the trial. Peripheral blood for TCR sequencing was drawn from every dose cohort at baseline, at cycle 4 day 1 and at cycle 7 day 1. The samples were taken from a phase I, first-in-human, multicenter, open-label dose-escalation trial of ivuxolimab. Adults with locally advanced or metastatic melanoma, renal cell, hepatocellular, or head and neck squamous cell carcinoma were enrolled in the trial. Before TCR sequencing, CD4+ T cells and CD8+ T cells from peripheral blood were sorted into separate populations. Turning to this clone: The specificity of this receptor is unknown. No base-level quality is on record; no much larger clone is a single base apart.

The receptor comes from an adult with an advanced solid tumor such as melanoma, head and neck, liver or kidney cancer. The sequence is built from TRBV12-5 and TRBJ1-2; 7 bases in the middle match TRBD1. The material sequenced was CD4+ or CD8+ T cells sorted from blood, taken in a trial of the OX40 agonist ivuxolimab. The DNA is TGTGCTAGTGCGACGACAGGGTTTGGCTACACCTTC. Its translation is CASATTGFGYTF. The entire variable domain, with the stretches around the CDR3 drawn from the reference TRBV12-5 and TRBJ1-2 proteins, is DARVTQTPRHKVTEMGQEVTMRCQPILGHNTVFWYRQTMMQGLELLAYFRNRAPLDDSGMPKDRFSAEMPDATLATLKIQPSEPRDSAVYFCASATTGFGYTFGSGTRLTVV.